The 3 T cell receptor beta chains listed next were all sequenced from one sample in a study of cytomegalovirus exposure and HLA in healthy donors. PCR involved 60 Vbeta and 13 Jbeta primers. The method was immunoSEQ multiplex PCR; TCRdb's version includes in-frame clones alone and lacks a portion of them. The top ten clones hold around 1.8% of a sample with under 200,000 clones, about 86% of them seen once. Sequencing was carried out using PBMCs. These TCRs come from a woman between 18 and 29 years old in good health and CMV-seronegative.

Here the CDR3 DNA reads TGTGCCAGCAGCTTCCGGGGGGTAACGATGAACATTGAGAGGGGCTATGGCTACACCTTC. Protein: CASSFRGVTMNIERGYGYTF. The V and J genes are TRBV5-8 and TRBJ1-2, with D possibly matching TRBD1 (5 bases). The CDR3 runs to 20 residues. Germline V gives CDR1 SGHTS, CDR2 YDEGEE. Trimming left V 2 bases short and J 4 bases short, with 30 bases between. Looking up the rest from reference TRBV5-8 and TRBJ1-2 gives the full variable domain: EAGVTQSPTHLIKTRGQQATLRCSPISGHTSVYWYQQALGLGLQFLLWYDEGEERNRGNFPPRFSGRQFPNYSSELNVNALELEDSALYLCASSFRGVTMNIERGYGYTFGSGTRLTVV.

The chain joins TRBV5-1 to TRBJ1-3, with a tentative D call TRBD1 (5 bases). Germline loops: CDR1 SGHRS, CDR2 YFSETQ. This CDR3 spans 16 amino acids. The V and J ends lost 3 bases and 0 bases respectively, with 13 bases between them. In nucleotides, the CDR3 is TGCGCCAGCAGCTACGATACAGGTTACTCTGGAAACACCATATATTTT. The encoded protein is CASSYDTGYSGNTIYF.

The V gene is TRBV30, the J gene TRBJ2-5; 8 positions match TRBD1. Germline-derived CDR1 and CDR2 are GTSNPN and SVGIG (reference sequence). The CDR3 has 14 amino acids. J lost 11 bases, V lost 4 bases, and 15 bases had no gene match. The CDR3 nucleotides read TGTGCCTGGACCCTGGGACAGGTCCTGGGAGAGCAGTACTTC. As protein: CAWTLGQVLGEQYF.